This is a list of T cell receptor beta chains from one sample in a study of monozygotic twins with inflammatory bowel disease. Each CDR3 protein gets one entry in TCRdb, which reprocessed the 5' RACE reads and gives no DNA. This repertoire comprises 400,000 to 500,000 distinct CDR3 sequences; its ten largest clones make up approximately 2.3%. Specimen: blood. These receptors all come from a human donor with ulcerative colitis or Crohn's disease, or a healthy co-twin of an affected twin (not recorded which). CDR3s include the opening cysteine and the closing phenylalanine or tryptophan.

j_call v_call cdr3_aa
TRBJ1-4 TRBV12-3/TRBV12-4 CASSLGTAANEKLFF
TRBJ1-1 TRBV5-1 CASSRTASGTEAFF
TRBJ2-3 TRBV12-3/TRBV12-4 CASSFSGGAVDTQYF
TRBJ1-4 TRBV27 CASSLGLVEKLFF
TRBJ1-2 TRBV12-3/TRBV12-4 CASRTTGFYGYTF
TRBJ2-4 TRBV5-1 CASSLDGKAKNIQYF
TRBJ2-6 TRBV4-3 CASSQERGPNVLTF
TRBJ2-2 TRBV7-2 CASSKGPKGAGELFF
TRBJ1-1 TRBV20-1 CSARWGANTEAFF
TRBJ2-1 TRBV20-1 CSARGPSGDNEQFF
TRBJ2-5 TRBV15 CAVGVGQQETQYF
TRBJ1-4 TRBV7-9 CASSPGTGDEKLFF
TRBJ2-3 TRBV7-9 CASSLGDSGTDTQYF
TRBJ2-7 TRBV20-1 CSARGLFDSYEQYF
TRBJ2-3 TRBV20-1 CSARRGVVLTDTQYF
TRBJ1-1 TRBV2 CASSETWVGTEAFF
TRBJ1-5 TRBV12-3/TRBV12-4 CASSFYGANNQPQHF
TRBJ1-5 TRBV28 CASSVPPGIQRPQHF
TRBJ2-5 TRBV7-8 CASSLIRERQETQYF
TRBJ2-5 TRBV6-2/TRBV6-3 CASTRRGQGTQYF
TRBJ2-3 TRBV10-3 CAISERFGTQYF
TRBJ1-2 TRBV7-2 CASSLGGGYGYTF
TRBJ2-6 TRBV12-5 CASGISGANVLTF
TRBJ2-7 TRBV12-3/TRBV12-4 CASSPDQGWYEQYF
TRBJ2-3 TRBV7-2 CASSLAFQTQYF
TRBJ1-2 TRBV7-2 CASSSDRGPYGYTF
TRBJ2-1 TRBV5-1 CASSYATGASREQFF
TRBJ2-3 TRBV6-1 CASRGSGTRLETQYF
TRBJ2-2 TRBV6-1 CASGTSGLGELFF
TRBJ1-1 TRBV7-9 CASSPNGGGTEAFF
TRBJ2-3 TRBV5-1 CASSLSGTTDTQYF
TRBJ1-4 TRBV11-2 CASSLDRVGEKLFF
TRBJ1-2 TRBV30 CAWRRYYGYTF
TRBJ2-1 TRBV7-3 CASSRTAGGPFPKFNEQFF
TRBJ1-1 TRBV7-2 CASSSRIGPTEAFF
TRBJ2-3 TRBV20-1 CSAEEGLRFSTQYF
TRBJ2-2 TRBV6-2/TRBV6-3 CASSTSGPAGELFF
TRBJ2-7 TRBV12-3/TRBV12-4 CASTTTSGIYEQYF
TRBJ2-2 TRBV12-5 CASGLLGTGELFF
TRBJ1-2 TRBV20-1 CSVISQGADYGYTF
TRBJ2-7 TRBV4-3 CASSQDGTTLYEQYF
TRBJ2-3 TRBV28 CAREEGGDSLVADTQYF
TRBJ2-6 TRBV5-1 CASSFLQGSGANVLTF
TRBJ2-1 TRBV15 CATSRDLGTVFF
TRBJ2-3 TRBV20-1 CSAIRLSSTDTQYF
TRBJ2-1 TRBV15 CATSRRTSGGPYNEQFF
TRBJ1-2 TRBV6-5 CASSYFSGGNGYTF
TRBJ1-2 TRBV5-1 CASSLEGAEPTDGYTF
TRBJ2-7 TRBV19 CASSMGLAEQYF